The 6 T cell receptor beta chains below come from one sample, sequenced in a study of T cells after yellow fever vaccination (dated by TCRdb to about 2019). The treatment or condition label corresponds to: live attenuated yellow fever vaccine strain. Libraries were constructed by 5' RACE. Sequencing took place on an Illumina NovaSeq 6000. The public reads were quality trimmed at Q25 with fastp and then assembled into clones with MiXCR by TCRdb, keeping productive beta chains. One record per CDR3 amino acid sequence lists the most common genes and DNA. In this sample the table shows 300,000 to 400,000 distinct CDR3 sequences, 4% of which occur a single time. The ten most abundant clones make up around 24% of the sample. Sequencing used PBMCs, obtained 5 days after the yellow fever booster vaccination. The receptor set was obtained from a man between 18 and 35 years old who received the YFV17D yellow fever vaccine.

This clonotype appeared many times. The rearrangement joins TRBV6-5 to TRBJ2-2; D is ambiguous. Germline loops: CDR1 MNHEY, CDR2 SVGAGI. This CDR3 is 18 amino acids long. Between the trimmed V and J ends, which lost 4 bases and 2 bases, there was a span of 20 bases. CDR3 sequence (DNA): TGTGCCAGCAGTTCCACCCGAGCAGACAAGCTAAACACCGGGGAGCTGTTTTTT. The encoded protein is CASSSTRADKLNTGELFF.

The gene calls are TRBV9 and TRBJ2-2, with D possibly called TRBD1 or TRBD2 (6 bases each). Germline V CDR1 and CDR2: SGDLS, YYNGEE. This CDR3 has 18 residues. V lost 0 bases and J 3 bases, leaving 18 bases between the germline ends. This CDR3 reads CASSVGRGLSSDTGELFF. CDR3 coding DNA: TGTGCCAGCAGCGTAGGTCGGGGGCTCTCATCGGACACCGGGGAGCTGTTTTTT.

At least ten counts were recorded for this clonotype. V gene TRBV24-1 combines with J gene TRBJ2-2; TRBD1 agrees at 7 bases. Germline loops: CDR1 KGHDR, CDR2 SFDVKD. Trimming cost V 5 bases and J 7 bases; bases outside gene matches: 3. This CDR3 has 13 residues. In DNA form, the CDR3 reads TGTGCCACCAGTGGACAGGGAAACGGGGAGCTGTTTTTT. It specifies CATSGQGNGELFF.

This clonotype was recorded many times. This chain links TRBV7-6 with TRBJ2-7; the match to TRBD1 covers 8 bases. The CDR3 totals 14 residues. Trimming cost V 5 bases and J 4 bases; bases outside gene matches: 7. Per germline, CDR1 SGHVS and CDR2 FNYEAQ. This CDR3 is CASSHDRQGYEQYV. In DNA, the CDR3 is TGTGCCAGCAGCCACGACAGACAGGGGTACGAGCAGTACGTC.

This clonotype was observed a handful of times. The chain joins TRBV6-2 or TRBV6-3 to TRBJ2-7; the D is unclear. The CDR3 runs to 12 residues. V lost 4 bases and J 2 bases, leaving 6 bases between the germline ends. Germline CDR1 reads MNHEY; CDR2 reads SVGEGT. The CDR3 spells CASSLDAYEQYV. The CDR3 DNA follows: TGTGCCAGCAGTTTGGACGCCTACGAGCAGTACGTC.

The chain uses TRBV29-1 and TRBJ1-1, with no clear D. V lost 4 bases and J lost 5, with 11 bases in between. This CDR3 contains 12 residues. The germline V gene encodes CDR1 SQVTM and CDR2 ANQGSEA. The CDR3 DNA follows: TGCAGCGTTGTCACACGAACAACTGAAGCTTTCTTT. Amino acid sequence: CSVVTRTTEAFF.